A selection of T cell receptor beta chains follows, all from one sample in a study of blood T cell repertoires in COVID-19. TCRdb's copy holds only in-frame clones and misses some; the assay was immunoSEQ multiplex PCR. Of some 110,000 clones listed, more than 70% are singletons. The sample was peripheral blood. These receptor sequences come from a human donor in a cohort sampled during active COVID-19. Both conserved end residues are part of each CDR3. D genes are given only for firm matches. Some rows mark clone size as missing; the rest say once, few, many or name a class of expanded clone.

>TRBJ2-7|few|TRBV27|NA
TGTGCCAGCAGGTTCATGGCACCTCCCTACGAGCAGTACTTC
CASRFMAPPYEQYF
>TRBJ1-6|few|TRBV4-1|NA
TGCGCCAGCAGCCAGGCGGGACCTTGGTCCAATTCACCCCTCCACTTT
CASSQAGPWSNSPLHF
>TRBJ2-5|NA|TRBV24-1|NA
TGTGCCACCTTGGCGTGGGCGGGGCAAGAGACCCAGTACTTC
CATLAWAGQETQYF
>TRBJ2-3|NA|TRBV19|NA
TGTGCCAGTAGTATAGGGGGGGGCGCGACTAATACGCAGTATTTT
CASSIGGGATNTQYF
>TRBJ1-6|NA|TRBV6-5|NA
TGTGCCAGCAGTTACTCGACGGGGCCCCTCCACTTT
CASSYSTGPLHF
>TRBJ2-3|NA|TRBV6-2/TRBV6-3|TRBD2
TGTGCCAGCAGTCGGTTTCTAGCGGGAGGGCCTGGGGATACGCAGTATTTT
CASSRFLAGGPGDTQYF
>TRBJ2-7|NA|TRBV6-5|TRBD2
TGTGCCAGCAGTTACGGGGCGGGAGCTTACGAGCAGTACTTC
CASSYGAGAYEQYF
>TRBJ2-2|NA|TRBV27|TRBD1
TGTGCCAGCAAAACCCTACCGGGACAGGGGGTTTCCGGGGAGCTGTTTTTT
CASKTLPGQGVSGELFF
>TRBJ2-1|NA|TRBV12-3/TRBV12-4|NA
TGTGCCAGCAGTTACAGGGTCTACAATGAGCAGTTCTTC
CASSYRVYNEQFF
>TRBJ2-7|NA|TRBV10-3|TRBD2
TGTGCCATCAGTGACGGGGGGTACGAGCAGTACTTC
CAISDGGYEQYF
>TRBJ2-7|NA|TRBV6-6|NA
TGTGCCAGCAGTTACCAAAGGAGCTCCTACGAGCAGTACTTC
CASSYQRSSYEQYF
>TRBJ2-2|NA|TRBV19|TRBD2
TGTGCCAGTATGCGAGCGGGGGGGGCGAACACCGGGGAGCTGTTTTTT
CASMRAGGANTGELFF
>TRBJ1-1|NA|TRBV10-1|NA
TGCGCCAGCAGTGAGCAGGAGAACACTGAAGCTTTCTTT
CASSEQENTEAFF
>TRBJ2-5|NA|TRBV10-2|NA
TGCGCCAGCAGTGCGAGGCGGGGAGAGACCCAGTACTTC
CASSARRGETQYF
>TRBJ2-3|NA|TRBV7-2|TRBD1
TGTGCCAGCAGCTTATCAAGGACAGGGTCTAGCACAGATACGCAGTATTTT
CASSLSRTGSSTDTQYF
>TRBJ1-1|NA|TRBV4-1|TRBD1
TGCGCCAGCAGCCAAGATCAGGGGGGGAACACTGAAGCTTTCTTT
CASSQDQGGNTEAFF
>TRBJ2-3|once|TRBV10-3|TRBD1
TGTGCCTCCGGGACAGCCACAGATACGCAGTATTTT
CASGTATDTQYF
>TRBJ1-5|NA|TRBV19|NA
TGTGCCAGTAGTATTGTCCACTATAGCAATCAGCCCCAGCATTTT
CASSIVHYSNQPQHF
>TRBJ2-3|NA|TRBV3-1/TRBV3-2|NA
TGTGCCAGCAGGCAACAAAGCGGGGATACGCAGTATTTT
CASRQQSGDTQYF
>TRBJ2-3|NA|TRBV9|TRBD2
TGTGCCAGCAGCGTAGTGGGAGGGACCACAGATACGCAGTATTTT
CASSVVGGTTDTQYF
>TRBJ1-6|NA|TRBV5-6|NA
TGTGCCAGCAGTCACATTCCGACCGGGGAATCCTATAATTCACCCCTCCACTTT
CASSHIPTGESYNSPLHF
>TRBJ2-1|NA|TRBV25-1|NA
TGTGCCAGCAGTGAATTTAGAGCGGGTCGATACAATGAGCAGTTCTTC
CASSEFRAGRYNEQFF
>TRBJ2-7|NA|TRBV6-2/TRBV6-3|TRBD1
TGTGCCAGCAGCAGCCGACCGGAACAGGGGGCGCGGGAGCAGTACTTC
CASSSRPEQGAREQYF
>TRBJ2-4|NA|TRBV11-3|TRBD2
TGTGCCAGCAGCTTGGGGACTAGAGGGGCTGGCATTCAGTACTTC
CASSLGTRGAGIQYF
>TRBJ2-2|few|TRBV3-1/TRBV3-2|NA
TGTGCCAGCAGCCGTTCGGAGTGGTTCACCGGGGAGCTGTTTTTT
CASSRSEWFTGELFF
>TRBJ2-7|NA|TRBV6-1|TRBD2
TGTGCCAGCAGTGAAGGGCTAGCGGGAATCTCCGAGCAGTACTTC
CASSEGLAGISEQYF
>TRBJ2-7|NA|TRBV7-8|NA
TGTGCCAGCAGCTTAATCCACTCAGGCTACGAGCAGTACTTC
CASSLIHSGYEQYF